This TCR beta chain was profiled in a study of blood T cell repertoires in COVID-19. Sequencing was performed with immunoSEQ multiplex PCR; in TCRdb, only in-frame clones are kept and a portion is missing. The sample shows nearly 45,000 clones, around 80% of them seen only once. This clone was observed a single time. The V and J ends lost 5 bases and 8 bases, in that order; junction bases with no gene match: 11. Looked up from germline, CDR1 is SGHTA and CDR2 is FQGNSA. CDR3 length: 16 residues. The clonotype comes from a human donor in a cohort sampled during active COVID-19. The V and J genes are TRBV7-2 and TRBJ2-1, with 11 bases matching TRBD2. Source material: peripheral blood. CDR3 bases: TGTGCCAGCAGCACAGAGACTAGCGGGATAGTAGATGAGCAGTTCTTC. Its protein product is CASSTETSGIVDEQFF.